This note documents a single T cell receptor beta chain sequence. Its specificity is unknown. This entry comes from a study of early T cells in non-severe SARS-CoV-2 infection. About the research overall: Sequencing targeted bulk RNA from unsorted whole blood, leaving chains unpaired.

This CDR3 comprises 12 residues. V gave up 0 bases and J gave up 8 bases, with 7 bases separating them. Germline loops: CDR1 SGHNT, CDR2 YYREEE (reference sequence). Attached unique molecular identifiers marked individual cDNA molecules. TCRdb independently ran MiXCR on the 5' RACE reads; one entry per CDR3 protein. The sample has about 49,000 distinct CDR3 sequences, 12% seen once; the top ten hold about 9.7%. Study results and limitations: There was a bias toward anti-spike CD8 responses in VDJdb matching, which missed private and CD4 specificities.

V usage is TRBV5-4 and J usage is TRBJ2-3; D possibly uses TRBD1 or TRBD2 (5 bases each). The sequencing input was whole blood. The receptor's source is an adult who was a healthcare worker with PCR-confirmed SARS-CoV-2 infection or an uninfected control (not recorded which). CDR3 loop: CASSLAGTTQYF. Here the CDR3 DNA reads TGTGCCAGCAGCTTGGCGGGGACTACGCAGTATTTT.